The 8 T cell receptor beta chains below were found in one sample sequenced in a study of identical twins. TCRdb re-called the 5' RACE reads with MiXCR, one entry per CDR3 protein. Of roughly 630,000 distinct CDR3 sequences listed, about 7.1% are singletons. The same sample was also used in a study of yellow fever vaccine responses in identical twins.

The specimen sequenced was PBMCs. Source of these receptors: a woman between 18 and 29 years old in good health.

This clonotype was seen only a few times. At one of its ends the junction is not consistent with the germline gene, which may arise from a read error. The chain joins TRBV29-1 to TRBJ2-2, with unresolved D. The CDR3 runs 14 residues. The germline V gene has CDR1 SQVTM and CDR2 ANQGSEA. CDR3 sequence (DNA): TGCAGCGTTGAGGGTCAGTCGAACAGCGGGGAGCTGTTTTTT. Encoded protein: CSVEGQSNSGELFF.

J is TRBJ1-6 and V is TRBV27; a weak D match, TRBD1 (5 bases). The germline gives CDR1 MNHEY, CDR2 SMNVEV (reference sequence). Trimming cost V 7 bases and J 10 bases, with 11 bases left between them. The CDR3 extends over 12 amino acids. The CDR3 loop reads CASTFWGSPLHF. CDR3 nucleotide sequence: TGTGCCAGCACCTTCTGGGGCTCACCCCTCCACTTT.

This clonotype appeared many times. The rearrangement joins TRBV20-1 to TRBJ1-4; tentative D call: TRBD1 (6 bases). Germline values: CDR1 DFQATT, CDR2 SNEGSKA (reference sequence). The V end was cut by 1 base, the J end by 8 bases, with 17 bases between. This CDR3 spans 15 amino acids. In DNA form, the CDR3 reads TGCAGTGCTAGAGGAACGGGGGGCAGTGGGGAAAAACTGTTTTTT. Translating gives CSARGTGGSGEKLFF.

This clonotype has at least ten counts. J is TRBJ2-2 and V is TRBV12-3 or TRBV12-4; D possibly corresponds to TRBD2 (5 bases). The CDR3 covers 16 residues. Between the trimmed V and J ends, which lost 6 bases and 0 bases, there was a span of 14 bases. DNA of the CDR3: TGTGCCAGCAGCCGCCTCGGGAAAGCGAACACCGGGGAGCTGTTTTTT. Translating it yields CASSRLGKANTGELFF.

V is TRBV20-1 and J is TRBJ2-1; possibly TRBD1 for D (6 bases). The CDR3 covers 16 residues. Trimming left V 4 bases short and J 3 bases short, with 19 bases between. Germline CDR1 DFQATT, CDR2 SNEGSKA (reference sequence). CDR3 coding DNA: TGCAGTGCTATTGAACAAGACTGGACAGACTACAATGAGCAGTTCTTC. Translation: CSAIEQDWTDYNEQFF.

This clonotype was counted only a few times. V gene TRBV10-3 combines with J gene TRBJ1-2; 7 bases match TRBD1. V was clipped by 2 bases and J by 4 bases; unmatched bases: 4. The V gene's germline CDR1 is ENHRY and CDR2 SYGVKD. This CDR3 spans 14 amino acids. In DNA, the CDR3 is TGTGCCATCAGTGAGACAGGGGCGAGCTATGGCTACACCTTC. Residues: CAISETGASYGYTF.

For this clonotype: This sequence may be a read error, since a much larger clone differs from it by one base. This sequence joins TRBV5-1 and TRBJ2-2; tentative D call: TRBD2 (5 bases). Trimming took 5 bases from V and 4 from J, leaving 12 bases between them. Germline V CDR1 and CDR2: SGHRS, YFSETQ. The CDR3 runs to 14 residues. Written as DNA, the CDR3 is TGCGCCAGCAGGGAGGTCAGTGGCACCGGGGAGCTGTTTTTT. It encodes CASREVSGTGELFF.

As to this clonotype: A much larger clone sits a single nucleotide away, making a read error possible. The chain combines TRBV15 with TRBJ2-3; D not certain. From germline, CDR1 is LNHNV and CDR2 YYDKDF (reference sequence). V lost 4 bases and J 0 bases, leaving 5 bases between the germline ends. This CDR3 contains 13 residues. CDR3 protein: CATSTVSTDTQYF. In DNA, the CDR3 is TGTGCCACCAGCACGGTTAGCACAGATACGCAGTATTTT.